The 31 T cell receptor beta chains reported below all come from one sample, sequenced in a study of metastatic and nonmetastatic thyroid tumors. No patient had received any treatment before thyroid surgery. TCRdb reassembled clones from the PCR reads with MiXCR. The sample shows approximately 24,000 clones, about 21% of them seen only once. Sequences were obtained from blood. The receptors derive from a male donor with papillary thyroid cancer or a benign thyroid nodule (not recorded which). Some clones in this sample may be carry-over from other donors' samples.

A few counts support this clone. The chain uses TRBV6-1 and TRBJ1-4; maybe TRBD1 (5 bases). V gave up 4 bases and J gave up 10 bases, with 16 bases separating them. The CDR3 runs 14 residues. Per the germline V gene, CDR1 is MNHNS and CDR2 is SASEGT. CDR3 residues: CASSADSIGGKLFF. The CDR3 nucleotides are TGTGCCAGCAGTGCCGACAGCATCGGGGGAAAACTGTTTTTT.

This clone was recorded a few times. The rearrangement uses TRBV6-1 and TRBJ1-3; D is uncertain. V was pared by 6 bases and J by 0 bases, with 12 bases between. CDR3 length: 15 residues. CDR1 MNHNS and CDR2 SASEGT come from the germline V gene. The CDR3 reads CASSLDGSSGNTIYF. The DNA of the CDR3 is TGTGCCAGCAGCCTGGACGGTAGCTCTGGAAACACCATATATTTT.

For this clone: A junction end diverges from the germline sequence, so it may reflect a read error. V usage is TRBV6-1 and J usage is TRBJ1-1; D is uncertain. CDR1 and CDR2 from the germline V gene are MNHNS and SASEGT. This CDR3 region has 14 residues. The CDR3 sequence is CASSFTTLNTESFF. The CDR3 DNA reads TGTGCCAGCAGTTTTACGACCTTGAACACTGAATCTTTCTTT.

This sequence joins TRBV19 and TRBJ2-7, with 9 bases aligning to TRBD1. The germline CDR1 and CDR2 sequences are LNHDA and SQIVND (reference sequence). The V and J ends lost 1 base and 7 bases, in that order; junction bases with no gene match: 8. This CDR3 contains 15 residues. The CDR3 nucleotides read TGTGCCAGTAGTATAGCAGTCGGGACAGGGCTGGAGCAGTACTTC. The encoded protein is CASSIAVGTGLEQYF.

The genes are TRBV5-1 and TRBJ1-4; the match to TRBD1 covers 8 bases. The CDR3 spans 14 residues. After removal of 4 bases from V and 5 bases from J, the junction contained 4 bases not matched to a gene. Germline V CDR1 and CDR2: SGHRS, YFSETQ. DNA for the CDR3: TGCGCCAGCAGCATACAGGGGGAAAATGAAAAACTGTTTTTT. Translating gives CASSIQGENEKLFF.

This clone was recorded at least ten times. This chain joins TRBV20-1 and TRBJ2-1; 10 bases are a match to TRBD2. The CDR3 length is 17 residues. Germline trimming cut 1 base from V and 5 bases from J; bases unmatched to any gene: 11. Germline CDR1 reads DFQATT; CDR2 reads SNEGSKA (reference sequence). The CDR3 DNA sequence: TGCAGTGCTAGAGGAGGTACCGGGACTAGCGAGGACAATGAGCAGTTCTTC. Protein sequence: CSARGGTGTSEDNEQFF.

The table lists this clone with many counts. The chain couples TRBV5-1 to TRBJ1-1; 7 bases align to TRBD1. The CDR3 totals 14 residues. Germline CDR1 SGHRS, CDR2 YFSETQ. The J segment lost 2 bases and the V segment lost 4 bases, leaving 5 bases of the junction unmatched. In DNA form, the CDR3 reads TGCGCCAGCAGCCCGCGGGACAGAAACACTGAAGCTTTCTTT. The encoded protein is CASSPRDRNTEAFF. The full variable domain, its missing parts supplied by reference TRBV5-1 and TRBJ1-1, is KAGVTQTPRYLIKTRGQQVTLSCSPISGHRSVSWYQQTPGQGLQFLFEYFSETQRNKGNFPGRFSGRQFSNSRSEMNVSTLELGDSALYLCASSPRDRNTEAFFGQGTRLTVV.

This chain connects TRBV20-1 to TRBJ1-5; D not certain. V shed 7 bases and J shed 2 bases, with 18 bases lying between them. This CDR3 contains 15 residues. In germline, CDR1 is DFQATT, CDR2 SNEGSKA (reference sequence). The CDR3 here is CSVSPGRVGNQPQHF. CDR3 DNA sequence: TGCAGTGTCAGCCCCGGGAGGGTGGGCAATCAGCCCCAGCATTTT.

This clone appeared many times. This sequence joins TRBV2 and TRBJ1-5, with 8 bases aligning to TRBD1. Germline CDR1 is SNHLY and CDR2 is FYNNEI. The V and J ends lost 6 bases and 2 bases, in that order; junction bases with no gene match: 0. The CDR3 runs to 13 residues. CDR3 amino acids: CASRTGGNQPQHF. The CDR3 nucleotides read TGTGCCAGCAGGACAGGGGGCAATCAGCCCCAGCATTTT.

At least ten counts were recorded for this clone. This chain joins TRBV10-2 and TRBJ1-5; weak D call: TRBD1 (5 bases). Germline lookup yields CDR1 WSHSY and CDR2 SAAADI. Trimming removed 0 bases at V and 3 bases at J, with 15 bases between. The CDR3 is made up of 17 amino acids. CDR3 sequence: CASSESSWGTANQPQHF. CDR3 DNA sequence: TGCGCCAGCAGTGAGTCGAGTTGGGGGACCGCCAATCAGCCCCAGCATTTT.

This clone was seen many times. Different DNA sequences within this sample yield the same CDR3. The gene calls are TRBV5-1 and TRBJ2-5; TRBD2 matches 14 bases. V trimming: 4 bases; J trimming: 4 bases; junction bases outside the gene matches: 3. Germline values: CDR1 SGHRS, CDR2 YFSETQ. This CDR3 region has 15 residues. Here the CDR3 DNA reads TGCGCCAGCAGCGTGGGACTAGCGGGAGTAGAGACCCAGTACTTC. Encoded protein: CASSVGLAGVETQYF.

The V gene is TRBV11-2, the J gene TRBJ1-3; 9 bases match TRBD1. V dropped 5 bases and J dropped 6; count of bases not matched to a gene: 2. The CDR3 spans 13 residues. Germline V gene sequence: CDR1 SGHAT, CDR2 FQNNGV. As DNA, the CDR3 is TGTGCCAGCAGCAGGACAGGGGAAAACACCATATATTTT. The encoded protein is CASSRTGENTIYF.

The chain recombines TRBV5-1 with TRBJ2-1, with a weak D call TRBD2 (5 bases). Germline V lookup: CDR1 SGHRS, CDR2 YFSETQ. The CDR3 is 13 residues long. Trimming removed 2 bases from V and 5 bases from J, with 8 bases in between. The CDR3 coding sequence is TGCGCCAGCAGCTTCTCCGGGAACAATGAGCAGTTCTTC. Translated: CASSFSGNNEQFF.

This clone appeared many times. The gene calls are TRBV4-2 and TRBJ2-7, with D possibly matching TRBD2 (5 bases). V gave up 1 base and J gave up 3 bases, with 13 bases separating them. This CDR3 region has 15 residues. CDR1 is LGHNA, CDR2 YNFKEQ, per germline. CDR3 sequence: CASSQAVGVGYEQYF. For the CDR3, the DNA is TGTGCCAGCAGCCAAGCTGTGGGAGTGGGCTACGAGCAGTACTTC.

This clone was recorded at least ten times. This chain connects TRBV12-3 or TRBV12-4 to TRBJ2-7; D tentatively fits TRBD1 or TRBD2 (5 bases each). CDR3 length: 12 amino acids. The germline V and J ends were trimmed by 1 base and 8 bases, with 9 bases remaining between them. CDR3 sequence: CASSLVGEKQYF. DNA for the CDR3: TGTGCCAGCAGTTTAGTGGGGGAAAAGCAGTACTTC.

This clone was seen repeatedly, ten times or more. V is TRBV6-1 and J is TRBJ2-7; D unclear. Germline CDR1 MNHNS, CDR2 SASEGT. V was pared by 6 bases and J by 6 bases, with 12 bases between. The length of the CDR3 is 12 residues. The CDR3 region is CASSLLKGEQYF. CDR3 coding DNA: TGTGCCAGCAGCCTCCTGAAGGGCGAGCAGTACTTC.

This clone was seen at least ten times. The chain has TRBV20-1 and TRBJ1-1; TRBD1 is a possible D gene (5 bases). The germline V and J ends were trimmed by 3 bases and 2 bases, with 13 bases remaining between them. Germline CDR1 DFQATT, CDR2 SNEGSKA (reference sequence). The CDR3 length is 14 residues. CDR3 sequence reads: CSASAGGSNTEAFF. The CDR3 nucleotides read TGCAGTGCTAGCGCGGGGGGAAGTAACACTGAAGCTTTCTTT.

This clone was counted a few times. One end of the junction does not line up with germline, which may come from a read error. This sequence joins TRBV12-3 or TRBV12-4 and TRBJ1-2, with a tentative D call TRBD1 (6 bases). The CDR3 contains 14 residues. The CDR3 loop is CASSLSGGQGGYTF. The CDR3 region has the DNA TGTGCCAGTAGTTTATCCGGGGGGCAGGGTGGCTACACCTTC.

This chain joins TRBV6-1 and TRBJ2-7, with a tentative D call TRBD1 (6 bases). Germline CDR1 and CDR2: MNHNS and SASEGT. V shed 5 bases and J shed 4 bases, with 9 bases lying between them. The CDR3 covers 12 residues. The CDR3 spells CASSKTGYEQYF. CDR3 bases: TGTGCCAGCAGTAAGACAGGATACGAGCAGTACTTC.

This clone was recorded many times. V and J are TRBV28 and TRBJ2-1; no firm D call. This CDR3 has 11 residues. Germline V gene data show CDR1 as MDHEN and CDR2 as SYDVKM. V lost 9 bases to trimming and J lost 9 bases, with 12 bases between them. DNA for the CDR3: TGTGCCAGTACATATGTTAGTGAGCAGTTCTTC. Translating it yields CASTYVSEQFF.

This clone was observed at least ten times. The chain couples TRBV11-2 to TRBJ2-1, with D possibly TRBD2 on 6 matching bases. Germline lookup yields CDR1 SGHAT and CDR2 FQNNGV. The CDR3 spans 17 residues. V gave up 1 base and J gave up 3 bases, with 16 bases separating them. The CDR3 loop is CASSLGGVAELYNEQFF. The DNA for the CDR3 is TGTGCCAGCAGCTTAGGGGGGGTAGCGGAACTCTACAATGAGCAGTTCTTC.

This clone was recorded at least ten times. V and J are TRBV10-3 and TRBJ1-1; unclear D gene. This CDR3 has 15 residues. Germline CDR1 and CDR2: ENHRY and SYGVKD. Trimming cost V 5 bases and J 0 bases, with 13 bases left between them. CDR3: CAISRGEQMNTEAFF. DNA for the CDR3: TGTGCCATCAGTCGTGGGGAGCAAATGAACACTGAAGCTTTCTTT.

This clone has at least ten counts. CDR3 loop: CASSDPGTLSGANVLTF. The CDR3 DNA follows: TGTGCCAGCAGTGACCCCGGGACCCTCTCTGGGGCCAACGTCCTGACTTTC. This rearrangement joins TRBV12-3 or TRBV12-4 to TRBJ2-6; D may correspond to TRBD1 or TRBD2 (5 bases each). This CDR3 region has 17 residues. The V end was cut by 5 bases, the J end by 0 bases, with 14 bases between.

In its sample, this clone was seen a few times. J is TRBJ1-6 and V is TRBV27, with D possibly being TRBD1 (6 bases). Germline V lookup: CDR1 MNHEY, CDR2 SMNVEV (reference sequence). This CDR3 has 15 amino acids. Trimming removed 6 bases from V and 6 bases from J, with 15 bases in between. The CDR3, as DNA: TGTGCCAGCAGGCTGGACAGACGGTCTAATTCACCCCTCCACTTT. Residues: CASRLDRRSNSPLHF.

This chain links TRBV7-9 with TRBJ1-2, with D unclear. The CDR3 runs 13 residues. V lost 5 bases and J lost 3, with 10 bases in between. CDR1 is SEHNR and CDR2 is FQNEAQ in the germline V gene (reference sequence). CDR3 nucleotides: TGTGCCAGCAGCCTAAATGGGTACTATGGCTACACCTTC. This gives the protein CASSLNGYYGYTF.

The chain employs TRBV30 and TRBJ1-4, with a possible D match to TRBD1 (5 bases). This CDR3 contains 16 residues. Trimming shortened V by 2 bases and J by 8 bases, and 21 bases separated the two germline ends. The germline CDR1 and CDR2 sequences are GTSNPN and SVGIG (reference sequence). The CDR3 here is CAWSPRLGEAVEKLFF. CDR3 coding DNA: TGTGCCTGGAGTCCCCGTCTAGGGGAAGCTGTAGAAAAACTGTTTTTT.

This clone was seen many times. V is TRBV6-1 and J is TRBJ1-5, with a possible D match to TRBD1 (5 bases). The CDR3 extends over 14 amino acids. Trimming pared 1 base from V and 3 bases from J, leaving 7 bases between. Germline V lookup: CDR1 MNHNS, CDR2 SASEGT. This chain's CDR3 is CASSEVTDNQPQHF. CDR3 nucleotides: TGTGCCAGCAGTGAAGTGACAGACAATCAGCCCCAGCATTTT.

A few counts support this clone. The CDR3 protein is CASTPSAGDSYEQYF. CDR3 DNA sequence: TGTGCCAGCACCCCATCGGCGGGGGACTCCTACGAGCAGTACTTC. V usage is TRBV28 and J usage is TRBJ2-7; 7 positions match TRBD2. Losses at the gene ends were 7 bases for V and 0 bases for J; bases not matched to a gene: 9. This CDR3 spans 15 amino acids. From germline, CDR1 is MDHEN and CDR2 SYDVKM.

The gene calls are TRBV6-1 and TRBJ1-2; D is undetermined. The V and J ends lost 0 bases and 6 bases respectively, with 8 bases between them. Germline lookup yields CDR1 MNHNS and CDR2 SASEGT. The length of the CDR3 is 13 residues. The CDR3 is CASSEADLDGYTF. CDR3 sequence (DNA): TGTGCCAGCAGTGAAGCGGATCTCGATGGCTACACCTTC.

This clone was detected only a few times. This chain connects TRBV28 to TRBJ1-2, with D maybe TRBD1 (5 bases). The CDR3 extends over 11 amino acids. CDR1 and CDR2 (germline): MDHEN, SYDVKM. Deletions cut 10 bases from V and 4 bases from J, with 10 bases between. The CDR3 sequence: CATGGSYGYTF. CDR3 coding DNA: TGTGCCACCGGGGGAAGCTATGGCTACACCTTC.

J is TRBJ1-2 and V is TRBV20-1; tentatively, D is TRBD1 (6 bases). Trimming took off 5 bases at V and 4 bases at J, with 14 bases between the two ends. Germline lookup yields CDR1 DFQATT and CDR2 SNEGSKA (reference sequence). This CDR3 is built from 13 residues. CDR3 region: CSALQGEGYGYTF. CDR3 DNA: TGCAGTGCTCTACAGGGTGAGGGCTATGGCTACACCTTC.